This T cell receptor beta chain was sequenced in a study of CD8+ T cells in alopecia areata. CDR1 and CDR2 (germline): MNHEY, SVGAGI. The germline V and J ends were trimmed by 2 bases and 5 bases, with 13 bases remaining between them. This CDR3 is 14 amino acids long. Study-wide results and limits: Tofacitinib significantly decreased scalp clonality and expanded CD8+ clones among top 100. Possibly because of HLA-related factors, TCR sharing was less clear across patients than in mice.

Sequencing templates came from extracted RNA that was reverse transcribed into cDNA. Measured with immunoSEQ multiplex PCR; TCRdb has only the in-frame clones, and not every one. This table holds around 300,000 clones, approximately 60% found once. Worth noting for this clone: Its cognate antigen is unknown.

Treatment reported: oral pan-JAK inhibitor, 5-10 mg twice daily. As part of sample collection, lesional scalp punch biopsies and peripheral blood were taken from alopecia areata patients. This chain links TRBV6-5 with TRBJ2-7, with D tentatively TRBD1 (5 bases). Sequencing was performed on CD4+ T cells sorted from blood, taken around week 54, from a patient treated with tofacitinib. The sequence came from a human donor with alopecia areata. The CDR3 region is CASSYIGRDHEQYF. The DNA for the CDR3 is TGTGCCAGCAGTTACATCGGCAGGGATCACGAGCAGTACTTC.